The rows below give T cell receptor beta chains drawn from one sample of a study of neoadjuvant nivolumab and ipilimumab in lung cancer. The method was immunoSEQ multiplex PCR; TCRdb's version includes in-frame clones alone and lacks a portion of them. The profile shows over 25,000 clones, 92% of them singletons. Sample: peripheral blood, taken after neoadjuvant nivolumab, alone or with ipilimumab, at or shortly before surgery. The receptors derive from an adult with non-small cell lung cancer. Each CDR3 is given with its conserved first and last residue. The D gene is left open where the match is weak. Some rows have no size entry. The others give once, few or many, or a class for an expanded clone.

d_gene	abundance	v_gene	j_gene	CDR3nt	CDR3aa
-	-	TRBV29-1	TRBJ1-2	TGCAGCGTTGAAGATAGGGAGGGGGGGAACTATGGCTACACCTTC	CSVEDREGGNYGYTF
-	-	TRBV6-6	TRBJ1-5	TGTGCCAGCAGTCCCATAATTCCGGGCCTTAATCAGCCCCAGCATTTT	CASSPIIPGLNQPQHF
-	-	TRBV10-3	TRBJ1-2	TGTGCCATCAGTGAGTCGATAACGTACACCTTC	CAISESITYTF
-	-	TRBV5-1	TRBJ2-3	TGCGCCAGCAGCTTGTCTGGAGGGCAGGTTAGAGATACGCAGTATTTT	CASSLSGGQVRDTQYF
-	-	TRBV4-1	TRBJ2-3	TGCGCCAGCAGCCAGGAGGGGGGCGGTACGCAGTATTTT	CASSQEGGGTQYF
-	-	TRBV6-5	TRBJ1-1	TGTGCCAGCAGCCAAGAGATGGGGCGAGGGACTGAAGCTTTCTTT	CASSQEMGRGTEAFF
TRBD1	-	TRBV18	TRBJ2-7	TGTGCCAGCTCATCTCTGTTCGTGGGACAGGGCTACGAGCAGTACTTC	CASSSLFVGQGYEQYF
-	-	TRBV7-9	TRBJ1-3	TGTGCCAGCAGCTTAGCGGGTACCTCTGGAAACACCATATATTTT	CASSLAGTSGNTIYF
TRBD2	-	TRBV7-2	TRBJ2-3	TGTGCCAGCAGCCTTAGCGGGAGAGCGGGAGATACGCAGTATTTT	CASSLSGRAGDTQYF
TRBD2	once	TRBV7-3	TRBJ2-5	TGTGCCAGCAGCTCTTCAGGACTGGCGATTGGGAGGGAGGAGACCCAGTACTTC	CASSSSGLAIGREETQYF
-	-	TRBV9	TRBJ1-2	TGTGCCAGCAGCCCCCTTCAAGGGGGGACGGGCGGCTACACCTTC	CASSPLQGGTGGYTF
TRBD1	once	TRBV2	TRBJ2-1	TGTGCCAGCAGTAGACAGGGGGCTAATCCTCGCAATGAGCAGTTCTTC	CASSRQGANPRNEQFF
-	-	TRBV13	TRBJ1-3	TGTGCCAGCAGCCCCCGGGATTCCCCTGGAAACACCATATATTTT	CASSPRDSPGNTIYF
TRBD2	-	TRBV18	TRBJ2-2	TGTGCCAGCTCATTCCGCCCGGGACTAGGCGTGTCGAACACCGGGGAGCTGTTTTTT	CASSFRPGLGVSNTGELFF